This T cell receptor beta chain stems from a study of blood T cell repertoires in COVID-19. Overall study: COVID-19 samples collected from the United States, Italy and Spain covered acute and convalescent phases. T cells, B-cell-depleted T cells, or PBMCs supplied cDNA or gDNA.

The CDR3 totals 13 residues. The germline V gene encodes CDR1 SGHRS and CDR2 YFSETQ. V dropped 4 bases and J dropped 0 bases, with 5 bases sitting between them. This clone has just one count. Authors' data handling: Reference gene primer amplification gave estimated nucleated cell counts. Assay: immunoSEQ multiplex PCR; the TCRdb copy retains only in-frame clones and omits some. V and J calls and clone size are as listed in that table; D and trimming were resolved from the DNA. The sample lists 220,000 or so clones; less than 90% were seen once. This TCR came from a man in his thirties or forties with active or convalescent COVID-19. The rearrangement uses TRBV5-1 and TRBJ1-5; D is ambiguous. The sequencing input was peripheral blood. CDR3 loop: CASSENSNQPQHF. CDR3 coding DNA: TGCGCCAGCAGCGAGAATAGCAATCAGCCCCAGCATTTT.